The following is a T cell receptor beta chain sequence with its context. These data originate in a study of blood T cell repertoires in COVID-19. The CDR3 covers 15 residues. V shed 2 bases and J shed 5 bases, with 15 bases lying between them. Germline-derived CDR1 and CDR2 are SGHTA and FQGTGA. Here immunoSEQ multiplex PCR was the method, and the copy in TCRdb shows in-frame clones only, minus some. The repertoire holds 300,000 to 450,000 clones, with around 87% as singletons. The sequencing sample was made of peripheral blood. This chain joins TRBV7-3 and TRBJ2-5, with D maybe TRBD1 (5 bases). This receptor was taken from a woman between 55 and 75 years old with COVID-19, enrolled during active disease. The CDR3 DNA reads TGTGCCAGCAGCTTAGGGCCAGGGAATAGGGAGACCCAGTACTTC. This encodes CASSLGPGNRETQYF.